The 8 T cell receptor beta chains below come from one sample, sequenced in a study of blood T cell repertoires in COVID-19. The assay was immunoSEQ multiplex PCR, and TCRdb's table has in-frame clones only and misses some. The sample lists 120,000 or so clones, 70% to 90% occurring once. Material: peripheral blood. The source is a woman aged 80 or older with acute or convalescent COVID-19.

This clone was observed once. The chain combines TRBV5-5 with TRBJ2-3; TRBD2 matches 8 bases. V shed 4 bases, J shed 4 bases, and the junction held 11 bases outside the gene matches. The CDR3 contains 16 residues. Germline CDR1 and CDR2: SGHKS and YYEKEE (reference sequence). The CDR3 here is CASSLSLSGNSDTQYF. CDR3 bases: TGTGCCAGCAGCCTGAGTCTTAGCGGGAATTCAGATACGCAGTATTTT.

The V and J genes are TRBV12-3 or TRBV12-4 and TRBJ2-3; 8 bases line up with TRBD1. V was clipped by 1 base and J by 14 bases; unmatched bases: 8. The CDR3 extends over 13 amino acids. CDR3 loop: CASSLGAGTGRYF. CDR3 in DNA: TGTGCCAGCAGTTTAGGAGCCGGGACAGGAAGGTATTTT.

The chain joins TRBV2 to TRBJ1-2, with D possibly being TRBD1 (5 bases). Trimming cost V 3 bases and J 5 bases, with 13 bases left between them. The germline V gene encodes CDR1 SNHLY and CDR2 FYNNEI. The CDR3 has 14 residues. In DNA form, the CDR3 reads TGTGCCAGCAGTGACAGCCAGGGAGGGTATGGCTACACCTTC. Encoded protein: CASSDSQGGYGYTF.

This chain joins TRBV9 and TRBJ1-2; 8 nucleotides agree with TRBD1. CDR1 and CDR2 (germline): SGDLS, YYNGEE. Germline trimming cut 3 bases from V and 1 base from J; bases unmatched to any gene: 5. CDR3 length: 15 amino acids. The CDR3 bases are TGTGCCAGCAGCGAGTCGACAGGGGTTAACTATGGCTACACCTTC. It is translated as CASSESTGVNYGYTF.

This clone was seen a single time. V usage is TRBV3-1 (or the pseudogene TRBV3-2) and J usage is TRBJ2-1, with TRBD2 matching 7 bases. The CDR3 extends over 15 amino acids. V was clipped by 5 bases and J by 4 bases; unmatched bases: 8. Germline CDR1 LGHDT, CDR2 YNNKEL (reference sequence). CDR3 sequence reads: CASSGRLARYNEQFF. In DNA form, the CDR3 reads TGTGCCAGCAGCGGCCGACTAGCACGGTACAATGAGCAGTTCTTC.

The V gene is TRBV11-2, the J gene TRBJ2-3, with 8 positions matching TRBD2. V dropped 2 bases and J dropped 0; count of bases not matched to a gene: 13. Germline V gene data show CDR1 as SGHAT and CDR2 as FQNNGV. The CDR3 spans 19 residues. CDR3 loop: CASSLLGQGAGVSTDTQYF. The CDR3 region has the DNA TGTGCCAGCAGCTTATTGGGTCAAGGAGCGGGGGTTAGCACAGATACGCAGTATTTT.

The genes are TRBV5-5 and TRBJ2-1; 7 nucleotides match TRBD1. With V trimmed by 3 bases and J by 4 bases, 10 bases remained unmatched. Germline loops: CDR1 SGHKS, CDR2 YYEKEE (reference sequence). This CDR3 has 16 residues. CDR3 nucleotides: TGTGCCAGCAGCTGGGGACAGTCACATCTTTACAATGAGCAGTTCTTC. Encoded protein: CASSWGQSHLYNEQFF.

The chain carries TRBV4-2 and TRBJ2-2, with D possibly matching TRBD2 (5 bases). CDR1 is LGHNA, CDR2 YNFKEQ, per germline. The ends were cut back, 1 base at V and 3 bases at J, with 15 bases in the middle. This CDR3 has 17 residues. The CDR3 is CASSQVRGVEDTGELFF. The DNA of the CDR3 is TGTGCCAGCAGCCAAGTCCGGGGAGTGGAAGACACCGGGGAGCTGTTTTTT.